This T cell receptor (beta chain) is from a study of T cell responses to AZD1222 COVID-19 vaccine. Broader study findings: Epitopes outside B.1.351 and B.1.1.7 mutated regions reportedly drew nearly half of spike TCRs. Two doses of AZD1222 preceded a rise in Spike-specific TCR breadth and depth. Baseline antibody screening turned up just six seropositive AZD1222 recipients.

Comments on this clone: What it binds is not known.

Libraries were prepared by immunoSEQ multiplex PCR; TCRdb keeps only in-frame clonotypes and omits some of them. This sample has over 130,000 clones, with roughly 92% found just once. The sample was peripheral blood, taken on day 0 of AZD1222 vaccination. This sequence was found in an adult in good health.

CDR3 coding DNA: TGTGCCAGCAGCCCCCTGACAGGGAGCGAGCAGTACTTC. Residues: CASSPLTGSEQYF. The chain recombines TRBV14 with TRBJ2-7; TRBD1 matches 7 bases. This CDR3 is built from 13 residues. V trimming: 4 bases; J trimming: 6 bases; junction bases outside the gene matches: 6. From germline, CDR1 is SGHDN and CDR2 FVKESK.